A single sample gave rise to the 5 T cell receptor beta chains below, sequenced in a study of response to subunit inactivated influenza vaccine. TCRdb reprocessed the RT-PCR reads with MiXCR, giving one entry per CDR3 protein. The profile shows about 540,000 distinct CDR3 sequences, roughly 25% of them singletons. The same data also went into a second study, on T cells expressing NK-cell markers. As that report states: UMIs were included in TCR beta cDNA generated by 5'RACE template switching.

The sequenced sample was CD4+ T cells sorted from PBMCs, obtained 12 days after vaccination. Receptors originate from a man aged 50 to 59 who received an inactivated influenza vaccine.

This clonotype has more than one count but fewer than ten. The V call is TRBV7-2, the J call TRBJ1-1, with D unclear. The germline CDR1 and CDR2 sequences are SGHTA and FQGNSA. CDR3 length: 16 residues. V shed 0 bases and J shed 1 base, with 12 bases lying between them. In nucleotides, the CDR3 is TGTGCCAGCAGCTTAGCGTATGAGGCCACGAACACTGAAGCTTTCTTT. This sequence encodes CASSLAYEATNTEAFF.

This clonotype has just a few counts. The chain recombines TRBV4-3 with TRBJ2-2; no definite D call. The CDR3 length is 18 residues. Germline V gives CDR1 LGHNA, CDR2 YSLEER. V lost 1 base and J lost 1, with 16 bases in between. CDR3 sequence reads: CASSQASSSTGNTGELFF. CDR3 nucleotides: TGCGCCAGCAGCCAAGCGAGTTCATCTACGGGGAACACCGGGGAGCTGTTTTTT.

The V call is TRBV4-3, the J call TRBJ2-7, with 9 bases that match TRBD1. The CDR3 is made up of 16 amino acids. V lost 0 bases, J lost 2 bases, and 5 bases stayed unmatched. Germline CDR1 is LGHNA and CDR2 is YSLEER. The CDR3 nucleotides are TGCGCCAGCAGCCAAGACCCTTGGACAGGGGCCTACGAGCAGTACTTC. It is translated as CASSQDPWTGAYEQYF.

There are a few counts of this clonotype. The V call is TRBV10-3, the J call TRBJ2-1, with D perhaps TRBD2 (5 bases). CDR1 and CDR2 from the germline V gene are ENHRY and SYGVKD. The CDR3 has 14 amino acids. V lost 2 bases to trimming and J lost 8 bases, with 13 bases between them. The CDR3 bases are TGTGCCATCAGTGAGCGTGGGAGTGGGTATGAGCAGTTCTTC. Its translation: CAISERGSGYEQFF.

In its sample, this clonotype was seen a few times. The chain recombines TRBV7-9 with TRBJ2-3; maybe TRBD2 (6 bases). The V gene lost 5 bases and the J gene lost 1 base, with 19 bases spanning the gap. CDR3 length: 17 amino acids. CDR1 is SEHNR, CDR2 FQNEAQ, per germline (reference sequence). CDR3: CASSKGGGGARTDTQYF. DNA for the CDR3: TGTGCCAGCAGCAAGGGAGGCGGCGGGGCCCGCACAGATACGCAGTATTTT.